This TCR beta chain was profiled in a study of preoperative IRX-2 immunotherapy in early breast cancer. This clone was detected only a few times. Sequencing used immunoSEQ multiplex PCR; TCRdb keeps in-frame clones, though not all of them. The table lists about 29,000 clones, nearly 90% of them singletons. Documented treatment: preoperative locoregional IRX-2 cytokine immunotherapy. Samples came from a phase Ib trial of preoperative locoregional IRX-2 cytokine immunotherapy. Trimming removed 5 bases from V and 7 bases from J; junction bases left unmatched: 8. Germline V lookup: CDR1 SGHNT, CDR2 YYREEE (reference sequence). This CDR3 comprises 15 residues.

The clonotype comes from a human donor with breast cancer. Sampling took place from a patient treated with IRX-2 immunotherapy. The V and J genes are TRBV5-4 and TRBJ2-1; 11 nucleotides agree with TRBD2. CDR3 loop: CASRTSGRTNNEQFF. The CDR3, as DNA: TGTGCCAGCAGAACTAGCGGGAGAACGAATAATGAGCAGTTCTTC.